Sequencing of this T cell receptor (beta chain) was carried out in a study of blood T cells in healthy people across ages. Each sample used at least 6 million PBMCs. A second PCR of roughly 7 to 11 cycles used a sample-barcoded 5' primer and a J-beta primer mix. TCRdb fed the 5' RACE reads into MiXCR, producing one record per CDR3 protein. The sample includes about 730,000 distinct CDR3 sequences, about 42% seen only once; the top ten take under 25%. CDR3 length: 14 amino acids. Germline V gene sequence: CDR1 SGHRS, CDR2 YFSETQ. V was pared by 4 bases and J by 4 bases, with 6 bases of the junction left unmatched.

This chain connects TRBV5-1 to TRBJ2-7, with 9 bases that match TRBD1. The sequenced sample consisted of blood. This sequence was found in a woman aged 55-70 years in good health. Written as DNA, the CDR3 is TGCGCCAGCAGCGTGACCGGGACAGGGTACGAGCAGTACTTC. This encodes CASSVTGTGYEQYF.